Listed below are T cell receptor beta chains from one sample, sequenced in a study of cytomegalovirus exposure and HLA in healthy donors. Some clones are missing from TCRdb's copy, which holds only in-frame ones; the method was immunoSEQ multiplex PCR. The sample contains 110,000 to 150,000 clones, more than 60% of which appear only once. The specimen sequenced was PBMCs. These receptors were taken from a man in his forties in good health and CMV-seronegative. Both conserved end residues are part of each CDR3. The D gene is left open where the match is weak. Size tells how often a clone was seen (once, few, many) or the class of an expanded clone, and some rows leave it out.

abundance	v_gene	j_gene	d_gene	CDR3nt	CDR3aa
-	TRBV6-5	TRBJ2-1	TRBD2	TGTGCCAGCAGGCGAACTAGCGGGGGATACAATGAGCAGTTCTTC	CASRRTSGGYNEQFF
-	TRBV10-3	TRBJ2-5	TRBD2	TGTGCCATCAGGGGGACTAGCGGGGGGATCCAAGAGACCCAGTACTTC	CAIRGTSGGIQETQYF
-	TRBV19	TRBJ1-2	-	TGTGCCAGTCAGGGACTGACTAACTATGGCTACACCTTC	CASQGLTNYGYTF
once	TRBV5-1	TRBJ2-2	TRBD2	TGCGCCAGCAGCCTAAGGACGGGGGGGGACACCGGGGAGCTGTTTTTT	CASSLRTGGDTGELFF
once	TRBV29-1	TRBJ2-5	TRBD1	TGCAGCGGTGACAGGGGTTTGGGAGAGACCCAGTACTTC	CSGDRGLGETQYF
-	TRBV9	TRBJ1-6	-	TGTGCCAGCAGCGGCTACGGGACAACCAATTCACCCCTCCACTTT	CASSGYGTTNSPLHF
-	TRBV18	TRBJ1-1	TRBD1	TGTGCCAGCTCATCCCAGACAGGGCAGCTAACATTT	CASSSQTGQLTF
once	TRBV19	TRBJ2-7	-	TGTGCCAGTAGTTTTGGACATCCAGGGGATGGGGAGCAGTACTTC	CASSFGHPGDGEQYF
-	TRBV30	TRBJ2-7	TRBD1	TGTGCCTGGAGTAGCCGCTCAACAGGGGGCGAGCAGTACTTC	CAWSSRSTGGEQYF
once	TRBV6-1	TRBJ2-6	TRBD1	TGTGCCAGCAGTGAAAGGTCAGGGGGCTCTGGGGCCAACGTCCTGACTTTC	CASSERSGGSGANVLTF
few	TRBV29-1	TRBJ2-5	-	TGCAGCGTTAGGAACTATACCGGTGGGGAGACCCAGTACTTC	CSVRNYTGGETQYF
once	TRBV4-3	TRBJ2-1	TRBD1	TGCGCCAGCAGCCAAGAGGACAGGGGATACAATGAGCAGTTCTTC	CASSQEDRGYNEQFF
-	TRBV19	TRBJ2-6	-	TGTGCCAGTAGTACTTTAGACAACTCTGGGGCCAACGTCCTGACTTTC	CASSTLDNSGANVLTF
few	TRBV2	TRBJ1-1	-	TGTGCCAGCGGATGGGGCCCTGAAGCTTTCTTT	CASGWGPEAFF
-	TRBV5-1	TRBJ1-5	-	TGCGCCAGCAGCTTGGATACAGGTGTGGATCAGCCCCAGCATTTT	CASSLDTGVDQPQHF
-	TRBV18	TRBJ2-2	-	TGTGCCAGCTCACCACCCTTGGCCGCGAACACCGGGGAGCTGTTTTTT	CASSPPLAANTGELFF
-	TRBV12-5	TRBJ1-1	-	TGTGCTAGTGGTTTGGTAATTGGGCTGGATACTGAAGCTTTCTTT	CASGLVIGLDTEAFF
-	TRBV9	TRBJ1-3	-	TGTGCCAGCAGCGTAGCTTTTGGCAGGGGAAGGAACACCATATATTTT	CASSVAFGRGRNTIYF
once	TRBV7-2	TRBJ1-3	TRBD1	TGTGCCAGCAGCTTGGCCGGGACAGGGAACGGAAACACCATATATTTT	CASSLAGTGNGNTIYF
-	TRBV5-6	TRBJ2-4	TRBD1	TGTGCCAGCAGCGAAACTCTCCGGGACAGGGAGTGGAACATTCAGTACTTC	CASSETLRDREWNIQYF
-	TRBV7-8	TRBJ1-4	TRBD1	TGTGCCAGCAGCTTAGCAGGGGGCATGTATGAAAAACTGTTTTTT	CASSLAGGMYEKLFF
-	TRBV19	TRBJ2-6	-	TGTGCCAGTAGGATGCGAGGGCCGGGGGCCAACGTCCTGACTTTC	CASRMRGPGANVLTF
-	TRBV27	TRBJ1-1	-	TGTGCCAGCAGTTTAGGCAGGAACACTGAAGCTTTCTTT	CASSLGRNTEAFF
-	TRBV5-8	TRBJ1-1	-	TGTGCCAGCAGCTTGTACGTCGGGACAACTGAAGCTTTCTTT	CASSLYVGTTEAFF
-	TRBV19	TRBJ1-1	TRBD1	TGTGCCTCCCAAGGCCAGGACAGGCGGAACACTGAAGCTTTCTTT	CASQGQDRRNTEAFF
-	TRBV5-1	TRBJ2-3	TRBD2	TGCGCCAGCAGCTTGGGACTAGCGGGGGAAGATACGCAGTATTTT	CASSLGLAGEDTQYF
-	TRBV4-2	TRBJ2-1	TRBD2	TGTGCCAGCAGCCGAGGTAGCGGGGGCCCCAACAATGAGCAGTTCTTC	CASSRGSGGPNNEQFF
-	TRBV7-9	TRBJ1-1	TRBD1	TGTGCCAGCAGCCCATCACAGGGGGCGCCCACTGAAGCTTTCTTT	CASSPSQGAPTEAFF
-	TRBV5-1	TRBJ2-7	-	TGCGCCAGCAGCTTGGTGGGCCTATCCTACGAGCAGTACTTC	CASSLVGLSYEQYF
-	TRBV7-3	TRBJ2-4	-	TGTGCCAGCAGCCGAAACAGGGAAAACATTCAGTACTTC	CASSRNRENIQYF
few	TRBV6-1	TRBJ1-1	-	TGTGCCAGCAGTGAGTTCGGTAGTGAAGCTTTCTTT	CASSEFGSEAFF
-	TRBV10-2	TRBJ2-5	TRBD2	TGCGCCAGTTCCACGGGCCAGCTAGCGGGGGGGTACCAAGAGACCCAGTACTTC	CASSTGQLAGGYQETQYF
-	TRBV4-2	TRBJ1-2	-	TGTGCCAGCAGAACAACAGGGAACTATGGCTACACCTTC	CASRTTGNYGYTF
-	TRBV4-3	TRBJ1-6	TRBD1	TGCGCCAGCAGCCAAGACTCGACAGGGGGCTATAATTCACCCCTCCACTTT	CASSQDSTGGYNSPLHF
-	TRBV5-1	TRBJ1-2	-	TGCGCCAGCAGCTTGGCCGGGGAAGTTGGCTATGGCTACACCTTC	CASSLAGEVGYGYTF
-	TRBV7-8	TRBJ1-6	-	TGTGCCAGCAGCTTCGCCGGCGGGGTTTCACCCCTCCACTTT	CASSFAGGVSPLHF
few	TRBV5-1	TRBJ1-1	TRBD1	TGCGCCAGCAGGCCAAGGACAGGAGGGACGAACACTGAAGCTTTCTTT	CASRPRTGGTNTEAFF
-	TRBV11-3	TRBJ2-2	-	TGTGCCAGCAGCCCCGGAGGGCCCAACACCGGGGAGCTGTTTTTT	CASSPGGPNTGELFF
-	TRBV5-1	TRBJ2-3	-	TGCGCCAGCAGCCGTTCTGCGGCGGCCTCCACAGATACGCAGTATTTT	CASSRSAAASTDTQYF
-	TRBV11-3	TRBJ2-2	TRBD1	TGTGCCAGCAGCTTAGCGGGCTGGGGGACAGGGGGCACCGGGGAGCTGTTTTTT	CASSLAGWGTGGTGELFF
-	TRBV5-4	TRBJ1-1	TRBD1	TGTGCCCATAGACAGGGCCTAGGGAACACTGAAGCTTTCTTT	CAHRQGLGNTEAFF
few	TRBV28	TRBJ2-1	TRBD2	TGTGCCAGCAGTTTTAGCGGGGGGTACTCCTACAATGAGCAGTTCTTC	CASSFSGGYSYNEQFF
few	TRBV10-1	TRBJ1-5	-	TGCGCCAGATTAACTAGCGGGGGGGGGCGAATTGATCAGCCCCAGCATTTT	CARLTSGGGRIDQPQHF
many	TRBV6-4	TRBJ2-1	TRBD1	TGTGCCAGCAGGACGACAGGGGGCGCGGAAAATGAGCAGTTCTTC	CASRTTGGAENEQFF
few	TRBV6-6	TRBJ1-4	TRBD1	TGTGCCAGCAGTTACTCATTTCAGGGGGCGTCTGAAAAACTGTTTTTT	CASSYSFQGASEKLFF
-	TRBV15	TRBJ1-1	-	TGTGCCACCAGCAGAGGAGCGGGGAACACTGAAGCTTTCTTT	CATSRGAGNTEAFF
few	TRBV7-9	TRBJ2-1	TRBD2	TGTGCCAGCAGCCCCCCCTTTAGACTAGCCCCGAACAATGAGCAGTTCTTC	CASSPPFRLAPNNEQFF
few	TRBV5-6	TRBJ2-1	-	TGTGCCAGCAGCTTGGGAGGTACGGAGCAGTTCTTC	CASSLGGTEQFF
-	TRBV19	TRBJ1-2	-	TGTGCCAGTAGTCAGGGGTATGGCTACACCTTC	CASSQGYGYTF
-	TRBV21-1	TRBJ1-5	-	TGTGCCAGCAGCAAAATTCGGGGCCTAGGGACAGGGGGGAGTCAGCCCCAGCATTTT	CASSKIRGLGTGGSQPQHF
-	TRBV1	TRBJ2-7	-	TGCACCAGCAGCCGGGGAGCGGGGGGGTTGTACGAGCAGTACTTC	CTSSRGAGGLYEQYF
few	TRBV5-1	TRBJ2-2	TRBD1	TGCGCCAGCAGCTTGGTCCCACAGGGGGCCGGGGAGCTGTTTTTT	CASSLVPQGAGELFF
-	TRBV2	TRBJ1-5	-	TGTGCCAGCACAGGGGTGGGCACTCAGCCCCAGCATTTT	CASTGVGTQPQHF
-	TRBV6-5	TRBJ2-1	-	TGTGCCAGCAGTTATGTCCGGACGGGGGAGCAGTTCTTC	CASSYVRTGEQFF
-	TRBV5-5	TRBJ2-1	-	TGTGCCAGCAGCCCTCAGGGTAGCTCCTACAATGAGCAGTTCTTC	CASSPQGSSYNEQFF
-	TRBV7-3	TRBJ2-3	-	TGTGCCAGCAGAGACTCGGGAACAGATACGCAGTATTTT	CASRDSGTDTQYF
-	TRBV5-6	TRBJ1-2	-	TGTGCCAGCAGCTCAGATTGGGGGGGTAATGGCTACACCTTC	CASSSDWGGNGYTF
-	TRBV4-1	TRBJ2-5	-	TGCGCCAGCAGCCAAGATGAAGGGGCAGGAGAGACCCAGTACTTC	CASSQDEGAGETQYF
-	TRBV9	TRBJ2-3	TRBD2	TGTGCCAGCAGCGTGGGCATTAGCGGGGGGGGGCAGTATTTT	CASSVGISGGGQYF
-	TRBV5-4	TRBJ1-1	-	TGTGCCAGCAGCTTGGACTACGAGGGGGGGGTTCGCACTGAAGCTTTCTTT	CASSLDYEGGVRTEAFF